The present entry profiles one TCR beta chain with its context. Its target is not known. The sample's treatment: 15 Gy SBRT to primary tumor, nephrectomy 4 weeks later. These data are taken from a study of radiation and T cells in renal cell carcinoma. General study points: Compared with controls, irradiated tumors had more, larger dominant CDR3 motifs. In blood, top tumor clones expanded by 2 weeks, shrinking by 4.

There are 14 residues in the CDR3. Per germline, CDR1 LNHDA and CDR2 SQIVND (reference sequence). V was clipped by 8 bases and J by 6 bases, with 18 bases between them. Sequencing used immunoSEQ multiplex PCR; TCRdb keeps in-frame clones, though not all of them. Here the sample spans over 15,000 clones, about 60% being singletons. The sequence came from a woman aged 70-85 years with renal cell carcinoma. Sequenced material: tumor tissue, taken from a patient whose treatment included radiotherapy and nephrectomy. V is TRBV19 and J is TRBJ2-3; D may be TRBD2 (5 bases). Here the CDR3 DNA reads TGTGCCAGTGCGCCCGGGGTTCACATGGATACGCAGTATTTT. This encodes CASAPGVHMDTQYF.